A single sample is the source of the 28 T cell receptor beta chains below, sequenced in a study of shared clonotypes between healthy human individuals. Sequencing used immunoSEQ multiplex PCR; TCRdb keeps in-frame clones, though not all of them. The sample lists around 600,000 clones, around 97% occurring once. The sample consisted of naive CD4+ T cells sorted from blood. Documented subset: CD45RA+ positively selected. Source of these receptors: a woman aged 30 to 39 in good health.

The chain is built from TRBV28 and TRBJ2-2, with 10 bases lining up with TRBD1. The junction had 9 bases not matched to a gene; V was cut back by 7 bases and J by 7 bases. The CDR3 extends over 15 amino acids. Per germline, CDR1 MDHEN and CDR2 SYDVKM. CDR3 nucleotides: TGTGCCAGCACCTCCGGGACAGGGGTGATCGGGGAGCTGTTTTTT. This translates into CASTSGTGVIGELFF.

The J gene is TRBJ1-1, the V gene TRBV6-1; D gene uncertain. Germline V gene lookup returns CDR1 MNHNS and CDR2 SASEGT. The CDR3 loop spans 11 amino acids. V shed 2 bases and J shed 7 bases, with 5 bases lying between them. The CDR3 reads CASSERGEAFF. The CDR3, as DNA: TGTGCCAGCAGTGAACGGGGTGAAGCTTTCTTT.

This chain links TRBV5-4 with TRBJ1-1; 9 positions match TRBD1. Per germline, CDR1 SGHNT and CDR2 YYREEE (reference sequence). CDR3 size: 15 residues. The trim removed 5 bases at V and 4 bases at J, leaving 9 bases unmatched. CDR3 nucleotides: TGTGCCAGCAGGGCGGGACAGGGAACTTCCACTGAAGCTTTCTTT. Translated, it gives CASRAGQGTSTEAFF.

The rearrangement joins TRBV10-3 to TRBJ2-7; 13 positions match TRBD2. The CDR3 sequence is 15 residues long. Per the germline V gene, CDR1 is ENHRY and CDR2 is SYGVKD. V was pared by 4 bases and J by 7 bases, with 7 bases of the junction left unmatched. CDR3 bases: TGTGCCATCAGTGCCCGACTAGCGGGAGGCGAAGAGCAGTACTTC. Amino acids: CAISARLAGGEEQYF.

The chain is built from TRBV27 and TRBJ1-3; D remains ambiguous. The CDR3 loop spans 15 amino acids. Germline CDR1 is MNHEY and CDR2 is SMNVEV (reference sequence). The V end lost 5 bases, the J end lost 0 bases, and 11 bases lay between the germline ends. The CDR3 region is CASSPRPSSGNTIYF. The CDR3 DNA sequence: TGTGCCAGCAGTCCCCGACCCAGCTCTGGAAACACCATATATTTT.

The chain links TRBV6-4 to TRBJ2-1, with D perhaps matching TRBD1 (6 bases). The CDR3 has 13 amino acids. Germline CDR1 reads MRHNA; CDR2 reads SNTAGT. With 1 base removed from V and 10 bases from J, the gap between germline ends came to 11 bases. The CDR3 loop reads CASSDYPGTEQFF. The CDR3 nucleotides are TGTGCCAGCAGTGACTACCCCGGGACAGAGCAGTTCTTC.

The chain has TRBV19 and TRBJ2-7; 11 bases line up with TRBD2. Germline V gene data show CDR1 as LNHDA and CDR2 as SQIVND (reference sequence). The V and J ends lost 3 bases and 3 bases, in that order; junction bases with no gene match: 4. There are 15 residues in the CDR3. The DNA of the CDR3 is TGTGCCAGTAGTATCGGGACTAGCGGCTACTACGAGCAGTACTTC. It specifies CASSIGTSGYYEQYF.

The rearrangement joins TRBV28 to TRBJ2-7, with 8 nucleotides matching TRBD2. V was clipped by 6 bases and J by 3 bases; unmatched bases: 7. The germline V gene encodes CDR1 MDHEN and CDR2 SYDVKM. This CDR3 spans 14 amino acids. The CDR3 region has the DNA TGTGCCAGCAGCCGAAAACTAGCGGTCTACGAGCAGTACTTC. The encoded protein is CASSRKLAVYEQYF.

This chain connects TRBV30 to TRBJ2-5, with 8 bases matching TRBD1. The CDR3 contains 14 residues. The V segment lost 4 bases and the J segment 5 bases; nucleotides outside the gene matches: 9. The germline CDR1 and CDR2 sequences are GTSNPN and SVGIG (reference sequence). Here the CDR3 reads CAWTWTGPFETQYF. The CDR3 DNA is TGTGCCTGGACTTGGACAGGGCCTTTTGAGACCCAGTACTTC.

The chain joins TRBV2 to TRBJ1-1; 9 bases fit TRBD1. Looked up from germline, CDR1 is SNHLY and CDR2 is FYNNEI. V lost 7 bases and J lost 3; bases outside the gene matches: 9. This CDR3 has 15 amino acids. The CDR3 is CASTKPGQGYTEAFF. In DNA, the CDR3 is TGTGCCAGCACCAAACCGGGACAGGGTTACACTGAAGCTTTCTTT.

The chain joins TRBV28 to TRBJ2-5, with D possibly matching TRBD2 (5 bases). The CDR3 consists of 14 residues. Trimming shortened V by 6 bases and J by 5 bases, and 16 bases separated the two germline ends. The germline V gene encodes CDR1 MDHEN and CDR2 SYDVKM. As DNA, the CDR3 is TGTGCCAGCAGGGACTTCCGGAAGCTGGAGACCCAGTACTTC. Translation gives CASRDFRKLETQYF. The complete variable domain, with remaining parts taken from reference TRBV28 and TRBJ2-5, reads DVKVTQSSRYLVKRTGEKVFLECVQDMDHENMFWYRQDPGLGLRLIYFSYDVKMKEKGDIPEGYSVSREKKERFSLILESASTNQTSMYLCASRDFRKLETQYFGPGTRLLVL.

CDR3 loop: CASSKQGSNYEQYF. CDR3 in DNA: TGTGCCAGCAGCAAACAGGGGTCCAACTACGAGCAGTACTTC. V is TRBV2 and J is TRBJ2-7; 7 bases fit TRBD1. CDR1 is SNHLY and CDR2 is FYNNEI in the germline V gene. V dropped 6 bases and J dropped 3; count of bases not matched to a gene: 8. The CDR3 sequence is 14 residues long.

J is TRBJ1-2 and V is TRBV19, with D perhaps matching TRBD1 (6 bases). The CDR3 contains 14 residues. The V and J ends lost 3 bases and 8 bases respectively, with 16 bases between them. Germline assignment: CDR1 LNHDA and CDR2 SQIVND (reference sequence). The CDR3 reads CASSMRQALFGYTF. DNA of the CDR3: TGTGCCAGTAGTATGCGACAGGCCCTCTTCGGCTACACCTTC.

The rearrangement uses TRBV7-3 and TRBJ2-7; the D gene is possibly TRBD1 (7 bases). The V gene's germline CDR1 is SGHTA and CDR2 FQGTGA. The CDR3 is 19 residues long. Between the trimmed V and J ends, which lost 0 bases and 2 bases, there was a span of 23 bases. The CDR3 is CASSLTPTTPGQRAYEQYF. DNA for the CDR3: TGTGCCAGCAGCTTAACCCCTACAACTCCGGGACAGCGGGCCTACGAGCAGTACTTC.

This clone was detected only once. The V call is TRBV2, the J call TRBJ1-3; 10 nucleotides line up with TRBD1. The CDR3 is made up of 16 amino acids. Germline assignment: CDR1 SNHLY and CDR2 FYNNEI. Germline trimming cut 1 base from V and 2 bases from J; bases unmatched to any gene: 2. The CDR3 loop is CASSEVGQGAGNTIYF. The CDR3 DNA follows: TGTGCCAGCAGTGAAGTCGGACAGGGGGCTGGAAACACCATATATTTT. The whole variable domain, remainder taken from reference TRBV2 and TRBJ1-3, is EPEVTQTPSHQVTQMGQEVILRCVPISNHLYFYWYRQILGQKVEFLVSFYNNEISEKSEIFDDQFSVERPDGSNFTLKIRSTKLEDSAMYFCASSEVGQGAGNTIYFGEGSWLTVV.

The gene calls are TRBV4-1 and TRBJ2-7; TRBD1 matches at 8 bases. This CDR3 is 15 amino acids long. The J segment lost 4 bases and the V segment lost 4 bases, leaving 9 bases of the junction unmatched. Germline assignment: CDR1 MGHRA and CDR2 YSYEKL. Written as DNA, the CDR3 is TGCGCCAGCAGCCGGAATCAGGGGGCTTTGTACGAGCAGTACTTC. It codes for CASSRNQGALYEQYF.

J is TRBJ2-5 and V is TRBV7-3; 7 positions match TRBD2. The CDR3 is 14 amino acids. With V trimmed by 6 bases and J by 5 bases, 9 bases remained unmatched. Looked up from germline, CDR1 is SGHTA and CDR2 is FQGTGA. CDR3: CASSHTREKETQYF. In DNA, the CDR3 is TGTGCCAGCAGTCATACGCGGGAGAAGGAGACCCAGTACTTC. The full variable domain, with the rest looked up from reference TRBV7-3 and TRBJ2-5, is GAGVSQTPSNKVTEKGKYVELRCDPISGHTALYWYRQSLGQGPEFLIYFQGTGAADDSGLPNDRFFAVRPEGSVSTLKIQRTERGDSAVYLCASSHTREKETQYFGPGTRLLVL.

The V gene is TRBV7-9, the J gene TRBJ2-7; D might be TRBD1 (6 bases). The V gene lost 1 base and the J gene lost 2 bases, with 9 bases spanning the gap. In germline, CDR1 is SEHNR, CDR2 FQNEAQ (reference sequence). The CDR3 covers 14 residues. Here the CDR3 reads CASSLGTAPYEQYF. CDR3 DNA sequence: TGTGCCAGCAGCTTAGGGACAGCTCCCTACGAGCAGTACTTC.

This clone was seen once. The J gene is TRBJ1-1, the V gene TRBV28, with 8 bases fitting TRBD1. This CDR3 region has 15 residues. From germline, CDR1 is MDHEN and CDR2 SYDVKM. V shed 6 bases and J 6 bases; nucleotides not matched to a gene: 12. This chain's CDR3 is CASRRADRVRSEAFF. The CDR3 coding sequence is TGTGCCAGCAGGAGAGCGGACAGGGTGAGATCTGAAGCTTTCTTT.

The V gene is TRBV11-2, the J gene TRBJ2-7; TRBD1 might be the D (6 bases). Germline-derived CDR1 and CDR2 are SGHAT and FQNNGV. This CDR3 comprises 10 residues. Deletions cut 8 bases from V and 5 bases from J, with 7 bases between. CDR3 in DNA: TGTGCCAGCGGACAGCACGAGCAGTACTTC. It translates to CASGQHEQYF.

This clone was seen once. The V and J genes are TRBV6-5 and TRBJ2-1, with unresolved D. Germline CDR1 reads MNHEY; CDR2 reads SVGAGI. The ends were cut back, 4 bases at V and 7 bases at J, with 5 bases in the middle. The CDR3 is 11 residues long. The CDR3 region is CASSSWNEQFF. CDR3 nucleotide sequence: TGTGCCAGCAGTTCCTGGAATGAGCAGTTCTTC.

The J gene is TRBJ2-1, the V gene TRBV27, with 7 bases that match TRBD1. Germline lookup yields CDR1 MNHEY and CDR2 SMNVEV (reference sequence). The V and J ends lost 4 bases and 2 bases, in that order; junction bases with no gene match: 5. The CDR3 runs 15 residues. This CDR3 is CASSSWTGPYNEQFF. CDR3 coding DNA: TGTGCCAGCAGTTCCTGGACAGGTCCCTACAATGAGCAGTTCTTC.

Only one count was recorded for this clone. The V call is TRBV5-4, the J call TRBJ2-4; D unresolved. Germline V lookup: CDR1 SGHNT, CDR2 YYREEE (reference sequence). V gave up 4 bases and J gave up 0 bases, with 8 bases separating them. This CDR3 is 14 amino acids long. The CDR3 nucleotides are TGTGCCAGCAGCGCGGAGCTAGCCAAAAACATTCAGTACTTC. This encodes CASSAELAKNIQYF.

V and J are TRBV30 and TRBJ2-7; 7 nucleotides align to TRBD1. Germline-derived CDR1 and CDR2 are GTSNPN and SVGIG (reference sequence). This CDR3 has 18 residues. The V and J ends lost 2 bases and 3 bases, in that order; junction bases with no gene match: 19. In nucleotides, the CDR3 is TGTGCCTGGAGTCGACAGGGATCCTCCTCCACCCCCAGCTACGAGCAGTACTTC. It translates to CAWSRQGSSSTPSYEQYF.

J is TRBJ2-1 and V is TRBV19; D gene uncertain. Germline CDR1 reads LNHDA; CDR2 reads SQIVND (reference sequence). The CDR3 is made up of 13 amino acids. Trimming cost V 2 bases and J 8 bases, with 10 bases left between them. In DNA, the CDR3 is TGTGCCAGTAGTATACTAGGCACACATGAGCAGTTCTTC. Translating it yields CASSILGTHEQFF.

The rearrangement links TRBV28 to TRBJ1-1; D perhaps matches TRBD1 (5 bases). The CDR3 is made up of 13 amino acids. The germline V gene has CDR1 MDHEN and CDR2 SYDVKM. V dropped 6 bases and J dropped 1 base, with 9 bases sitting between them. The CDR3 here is CASRSGGNTEAFF. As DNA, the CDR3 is TGTGCCAGCAGATCCGGGGGGAACACTGAAGCTTTCTTT.

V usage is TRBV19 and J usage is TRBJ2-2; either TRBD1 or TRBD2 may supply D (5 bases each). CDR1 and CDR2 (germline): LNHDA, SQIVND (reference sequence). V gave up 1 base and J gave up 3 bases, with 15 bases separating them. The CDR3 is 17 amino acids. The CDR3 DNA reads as TGTGCCAGTAGTATAGGGCAGGGTTGGGGGTACACCGGGGAGCTGTTTTTT. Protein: CASSIGQGWGYTGELFF. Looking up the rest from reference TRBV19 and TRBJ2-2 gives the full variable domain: DGGITQSPKYLFRKEGQNVTLSCEQNLNHDAMYWYRQDPGQGLRLIYYSQIVNDFQKGDIAEGYSVSREKKESFPLTVTSAQKNPTAFYLCASSIGQGWGYTGELFFGEGSRLTVL.

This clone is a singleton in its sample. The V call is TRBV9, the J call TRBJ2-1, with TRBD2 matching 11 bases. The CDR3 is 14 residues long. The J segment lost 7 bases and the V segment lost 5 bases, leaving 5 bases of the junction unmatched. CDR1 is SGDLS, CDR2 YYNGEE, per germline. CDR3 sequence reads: CASSIAGGKNEQFF. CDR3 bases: TGTGCCAGCAGTATAGCGGGAGGGAAGAATGAGCAGTTCTTC.